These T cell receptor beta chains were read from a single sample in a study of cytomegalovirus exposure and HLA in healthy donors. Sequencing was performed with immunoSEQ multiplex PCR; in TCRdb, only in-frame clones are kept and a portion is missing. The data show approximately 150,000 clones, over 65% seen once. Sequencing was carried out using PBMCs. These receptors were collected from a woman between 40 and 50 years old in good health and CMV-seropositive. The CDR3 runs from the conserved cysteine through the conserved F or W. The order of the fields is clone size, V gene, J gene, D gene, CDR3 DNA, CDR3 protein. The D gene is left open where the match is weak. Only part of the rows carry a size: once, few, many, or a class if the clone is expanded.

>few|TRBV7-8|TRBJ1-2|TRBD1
TGTGCCAGCAGCGGTCGGACAGGGCAAAATCTCTATGGCTACACCTTC
CASSGRTGQNLYGYTF
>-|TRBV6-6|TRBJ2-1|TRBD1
TGTGCCAGCAGTTTCGACAGGGCCCAGTTCTTC
CASSFDRAQFF
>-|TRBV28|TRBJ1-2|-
TGTGCCAGCAGAAACGGGGATGGCTACACCTTC
CASRNGDGYTF
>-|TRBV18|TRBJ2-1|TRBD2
TGTGCCAGCTCACCATACGCTAGCGGGAGGTCCACCTACAATGAGCAGTTCTTC
CASSPYASGRSTYNEQFF
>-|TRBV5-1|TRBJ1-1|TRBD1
TGCGCCAGCAGCGGGGGACAGGGGAACACTGAAGCTTTCTTT
CASSGGQGNTEAFF
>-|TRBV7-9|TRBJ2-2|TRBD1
TGTGCCAGCAGCTCGGGACAGGGAGATACCGGGGAGCTGTTTTTT
CASSSGQGDTGELFF
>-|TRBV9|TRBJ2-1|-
TGTGCCAGCAGCGTCTCTAGCGCAGTCACCTACAATGAGCAGTTCTTC
CASSVSSAVTYNEQFF
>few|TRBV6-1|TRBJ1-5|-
TGTGCCAGCAGTGAAGGCCAGGTGGGCAATCAGCCCCAGCATTTT
CASSEGQVGNQPQHF
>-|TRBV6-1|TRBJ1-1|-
TGTGCCAGCATCCTTTATGGAGCGAACACTGAAGCTTTCTTT
CASILYGANTEAFF
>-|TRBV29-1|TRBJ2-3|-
TGCAGCGGGCTACCGACAGGCGACAGCACAGATACGCAGTATTTT
CSGLPTGDSTDTQYF
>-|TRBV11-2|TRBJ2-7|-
TGTGCCAGCAGCCAAGAGGGATACGAGCAGTACTTC
CASSQEGYEQYF
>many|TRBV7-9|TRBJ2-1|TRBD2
TGTGCCAGCAGCAGAGGGACTAGCGGGCACTCCTACAATGAGCAGTTCTTC
CASSRGTSGHSYNEQFF
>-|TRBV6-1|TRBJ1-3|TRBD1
TGTGCCAGCAGCCCGGGACAGGGAGACGCAAACACCATATATTTT
CASSPGQGDANTIYF
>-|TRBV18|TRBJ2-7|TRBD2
TGTGCCAGCTCACCAGAAGCGGGACCTCCCTACGAGCAGTACTTC
CASSPEAGPPYEQYF
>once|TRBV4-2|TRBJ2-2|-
TGTGCCAGCTCTGGGGGGATGAACACCGGGGAGCTGTTTTTT
CASSGGMNTGELFF
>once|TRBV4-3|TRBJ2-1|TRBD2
TGCGCCAGCAGCCAAGGGGGACTAGCGAGAGAGCAGTTCTTC
CASSQGGLAREQFF
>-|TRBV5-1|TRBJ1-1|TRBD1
TGCGCCAGCAGCGGGGACAGGGTAAGGCGGACTGAAGCTTTCTTT
CASSGDRVRRTEAFF
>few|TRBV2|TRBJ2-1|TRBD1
TGTGCCAGCAGGGACAGGGTGGATGAGCAGTTCTTC
CASRDRVDEQFF
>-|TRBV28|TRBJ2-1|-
TGTGCCAGCAGCCCGGCCGGGACACAGACCTACAATGAGCAGTTCTTC
CASSPAGTQTYNEQFF
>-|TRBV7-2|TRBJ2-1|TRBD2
TGTGCCAGCAGCCCAGCGGGGGGCCCATCCCTTGTCTTC
CASSPAGGPSLVF
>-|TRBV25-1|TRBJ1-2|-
TGTGCCAGCAGTGAATGGGGACGGGACTTCAGGGGCTACACCTTC
CASSEWGRDFRGYTF
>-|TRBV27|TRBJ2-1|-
TGTGCCAGCAGTTTACCAGACGGGGTACGGCGGTTGAATGAGCAGTTCTTC
CASSLPDGVRRLNEQFF
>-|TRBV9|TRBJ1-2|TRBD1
TGTGCCAGCAGTACCGGGACAGGGGATGGCTACACCTTC
CASSTGTGDGYTF
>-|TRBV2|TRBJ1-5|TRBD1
TGTGCCAGCAGGGAGACAGGGCTAGGGAGACATCAGCCTCAGCATTTT
CASRETGLGRHQPQHF
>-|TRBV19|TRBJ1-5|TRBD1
TGTGCCTCATTAGACAGGGGAGATCAGCCCCAGCATTTT
CASLDRGDQPQHF
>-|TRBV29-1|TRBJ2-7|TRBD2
TGCAGCGTTGTTCCTAGCGGGAACTTGTACGAGCAGTACTTC
CSVVPSGNLYEQYF
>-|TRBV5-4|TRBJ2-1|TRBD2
TGTGCCAGCAGCTTGGACCAACCGGGACTAGTCTCCCATGAGCAGTTCTTC
CASSLDQPGLVSHEQFF
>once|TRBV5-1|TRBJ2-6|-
TGCGCCAGCAGCTTATTGGGAGTAACTGGGGCCAACGTCCTGACTTTC
CASSLLGVTGANVLTF
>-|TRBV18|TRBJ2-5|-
TGTGCCAGCTCACCCCGCGCGGAGACCCAGTACTTC
CASSPRAETQYF
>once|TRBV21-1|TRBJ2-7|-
TGTGCCAGCAGCACCCGACAGGCTTCCTACGAGCAGTACTTC
CASSTRQASYEQYF
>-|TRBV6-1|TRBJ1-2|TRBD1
TGTGCCAGCAGGATCCAACGGACAGGGGATGGCTACACCTTC
CASRIQRTGDGYTF
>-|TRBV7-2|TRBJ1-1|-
TGTGCCAGCAGCTTTGGGCAGGGGAACACTGAAGCTTTCTTT
CASSFGQGNTEAFF
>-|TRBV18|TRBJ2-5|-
TGTGCCAGCTCACCGCAACGACAGCAAGAGACCCAGTACTTC
CASSPQRQQETQYF
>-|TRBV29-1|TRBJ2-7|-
TGCAGCGTGTCCGACAGAGCCTACGAGCAGTACTTC
CSVSDRAYEQYF
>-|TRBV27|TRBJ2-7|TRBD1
TGTGCCAGCAGTTCAGATACGACAGGGTACGAGCAGTACTTC
CASSSDTTGYEQYF
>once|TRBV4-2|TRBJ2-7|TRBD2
TGTGCCAGCAGCCAAGAAGTTGCCACTAGCGGGCCTGGAACCTCCTACGAGCAGTACTTC
CASSQEVATSGPGTSYEQYF
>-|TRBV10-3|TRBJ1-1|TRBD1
TGTGCCATCAAGAAGACAGGGGATATGACTGAAGCTTTCTTT
CAIKKTGDMTEAFF
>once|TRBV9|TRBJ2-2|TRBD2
TGTGCCAGCAGCGTCTTCCCGGGGGGGAACACCGGGGAGCTGTTTTTT
CASSVFPGGNTGELFF
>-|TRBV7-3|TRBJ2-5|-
TGTGCCAGCAGCTTCGCAGGTCAAGAGACCCAGTACTTC
CASSFAGQETQYF